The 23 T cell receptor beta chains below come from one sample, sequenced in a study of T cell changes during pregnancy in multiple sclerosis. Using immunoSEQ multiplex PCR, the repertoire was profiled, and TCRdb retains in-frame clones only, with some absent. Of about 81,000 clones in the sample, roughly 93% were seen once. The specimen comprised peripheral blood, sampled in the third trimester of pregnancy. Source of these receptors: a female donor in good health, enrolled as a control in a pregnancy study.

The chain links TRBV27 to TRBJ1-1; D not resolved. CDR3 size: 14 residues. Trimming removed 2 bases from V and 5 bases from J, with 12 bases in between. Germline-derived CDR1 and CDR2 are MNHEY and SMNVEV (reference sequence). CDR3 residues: CASSLQRYQTEAFF. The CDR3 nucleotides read TGTGCCAGCAGTTTACAGAGGTATCAGACTGAAGCTTTCTTT.

The CDR3 spells CASSPWTGETQYF. The CDR3 nucleotides are TGTGCCAGCAGCCCGTGGACAGGGGAGACCCAGTACTTC. The chain links TRBV11-3 to TRBJ2-5; 8 nucleotides line up with TRBD1. After removal of 5 bases from V and 5 bases from J, the junction contained 4 bases not matched to a gene. The germline V gene has CDR1 SGHNT and CDR2 YENEEA. This CDR3 comprises 13 residues.

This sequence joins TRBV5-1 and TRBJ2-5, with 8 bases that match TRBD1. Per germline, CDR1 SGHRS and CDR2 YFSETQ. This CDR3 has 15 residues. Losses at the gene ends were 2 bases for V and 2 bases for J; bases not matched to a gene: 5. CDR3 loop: CASSFRQGQQETQYF. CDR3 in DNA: TGCGCCAGCAGCTTCCGACAGGGGCAGCAAGAGACCCAGTACTTC.

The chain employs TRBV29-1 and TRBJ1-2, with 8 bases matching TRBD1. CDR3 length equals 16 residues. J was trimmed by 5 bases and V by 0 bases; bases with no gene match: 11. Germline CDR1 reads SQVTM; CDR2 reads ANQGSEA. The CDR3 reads CSVEDRAGGAEYGYTF. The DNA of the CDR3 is TGCAGCGTTGAAGATCGGGCAGGGGGCGCAGAGTATGGCTACACCTTC.

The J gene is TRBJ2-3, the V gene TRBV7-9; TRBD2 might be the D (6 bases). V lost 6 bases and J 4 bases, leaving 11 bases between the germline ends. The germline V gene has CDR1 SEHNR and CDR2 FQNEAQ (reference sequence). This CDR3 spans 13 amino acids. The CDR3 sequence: CASRPGTSDTQYF. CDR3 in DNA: TGTGCCAGCAGACCCGGGACTTCAGATACGCAGTATTTT.

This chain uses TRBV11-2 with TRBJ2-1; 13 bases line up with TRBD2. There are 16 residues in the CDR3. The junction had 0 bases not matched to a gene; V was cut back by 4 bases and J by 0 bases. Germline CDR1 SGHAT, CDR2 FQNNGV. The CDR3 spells CASSWTSGSSYNEQFF. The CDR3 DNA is TGTGCCAGCAGCTGGACTAGCGGGAGCTCCTACAATGAGCAGTTCTTC.

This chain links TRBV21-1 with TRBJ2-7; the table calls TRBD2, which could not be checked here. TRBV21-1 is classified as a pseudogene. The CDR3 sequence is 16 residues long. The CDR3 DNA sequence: TGTGCCAGCAGCCCCGCCGATGAGACTAGCTCCTACGAGCAGTACTTC. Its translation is CASSPADETSSYEQYF.

The CDR3 coding sequence is TGTGCCAGCAGCGTAGAGCCGACTAGCGGGGTGGGTGAGCAGTTCTTC. This translates into CASSVEPTSGVGEQFF. This chain links TRBV9 with TRBJ2-1, with 11 bases identical to TRBD2. J lost 9 bases, V lost 0 bases, and 8 bases had no gene match. CDR3 length equals 16 residues. CDR1 and CDR2 (germline): SGDLS, YYNGEE.

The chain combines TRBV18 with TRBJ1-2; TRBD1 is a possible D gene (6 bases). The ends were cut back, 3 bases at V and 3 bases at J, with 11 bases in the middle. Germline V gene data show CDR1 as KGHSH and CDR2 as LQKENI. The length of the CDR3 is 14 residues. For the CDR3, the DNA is TGTGCCAGCTCACCCCAGGACAGTCACTATGGCTACACCTTC. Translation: CASSPQDSHYGYTF.

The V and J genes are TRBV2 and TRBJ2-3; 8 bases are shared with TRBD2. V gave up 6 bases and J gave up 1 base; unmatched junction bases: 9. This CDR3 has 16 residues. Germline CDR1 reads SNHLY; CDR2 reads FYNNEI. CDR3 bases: TGTGCCAGCAGGTGGGGCGAACTAGCGGGCACAGATACGCAGTATTTT. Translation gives CASRWGELAGTDTQYF.

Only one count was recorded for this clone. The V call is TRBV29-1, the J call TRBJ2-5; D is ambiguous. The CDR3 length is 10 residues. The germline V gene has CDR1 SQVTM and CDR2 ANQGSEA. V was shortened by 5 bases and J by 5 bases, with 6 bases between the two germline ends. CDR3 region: CSVLVETQYF. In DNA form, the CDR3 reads TGCAGCGTTCTAGTGGAGACCCAGTACTTC.

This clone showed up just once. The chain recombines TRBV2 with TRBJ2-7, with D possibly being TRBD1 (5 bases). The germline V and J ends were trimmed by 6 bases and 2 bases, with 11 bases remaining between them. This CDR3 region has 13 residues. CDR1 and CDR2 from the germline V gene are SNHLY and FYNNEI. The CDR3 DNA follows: TGTGCCAGCAGGATCGAGACAGCCTACGAGCAGTACTTC. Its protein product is CASRIETAYEQYF.

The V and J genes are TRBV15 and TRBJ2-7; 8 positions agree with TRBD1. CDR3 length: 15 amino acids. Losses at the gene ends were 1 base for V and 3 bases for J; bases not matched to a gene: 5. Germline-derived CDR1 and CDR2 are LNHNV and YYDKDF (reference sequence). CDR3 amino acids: CATSRVAGGYYEQYF. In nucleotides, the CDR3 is TGTGCCACCAGCAGAGTAGCAGGGGGCTACTACGAGCAGTACTTC.

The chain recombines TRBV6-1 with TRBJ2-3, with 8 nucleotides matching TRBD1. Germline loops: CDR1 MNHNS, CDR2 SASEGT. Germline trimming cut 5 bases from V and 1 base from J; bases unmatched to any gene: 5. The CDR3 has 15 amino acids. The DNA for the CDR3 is TGTGCCAGCAGTAAAACAGGGGGTGGCACAGATACGCAGTATTTT. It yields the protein CASSKTGGGTDTQYF.

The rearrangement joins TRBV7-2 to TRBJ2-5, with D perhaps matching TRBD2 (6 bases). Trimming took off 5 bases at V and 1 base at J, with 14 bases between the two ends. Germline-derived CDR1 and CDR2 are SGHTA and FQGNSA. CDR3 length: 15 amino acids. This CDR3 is CASSPIGTLQETQYF. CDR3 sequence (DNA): TGTGCCAGCAGCCCCATCGGGACTCTCCAAGAGACCCAGTACTTC.

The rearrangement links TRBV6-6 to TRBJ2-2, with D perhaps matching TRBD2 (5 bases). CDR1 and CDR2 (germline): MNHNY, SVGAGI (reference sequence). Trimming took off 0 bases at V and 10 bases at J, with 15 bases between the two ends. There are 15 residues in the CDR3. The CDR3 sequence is CASSYSGRGIEELFF. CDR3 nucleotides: TGTGCCAGCAGTTACTCGGGGAGAGGGATAGAGGAGCTGTTTTTT.

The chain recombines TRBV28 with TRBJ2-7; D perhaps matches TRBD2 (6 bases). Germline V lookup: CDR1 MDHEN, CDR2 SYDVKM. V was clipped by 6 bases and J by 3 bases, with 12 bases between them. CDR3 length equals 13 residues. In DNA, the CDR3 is TGTGCCAGCAGGGGGACGGGGGACTACGAGCAGTACTTC. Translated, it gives CASRGTGDYEQYF. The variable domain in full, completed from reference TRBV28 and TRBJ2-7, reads DVKVTQSSRYLVKRTGEKVFLECVQDMDHENMFWYRQDPGLGLRLIYFSYDVKMKEKGDIPEGYSVSREKKERFSLILESASTNQTSMYLCASRGTGDYEQYFGPGTRLTVT.

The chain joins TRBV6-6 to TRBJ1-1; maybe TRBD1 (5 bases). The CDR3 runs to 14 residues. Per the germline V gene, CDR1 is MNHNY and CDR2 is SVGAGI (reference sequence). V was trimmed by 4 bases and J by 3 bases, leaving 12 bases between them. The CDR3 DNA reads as TGTGCCAGCAGTTCAGGGATATCGGACACTGAAGCTTTCTTT. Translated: CASSSGISDTEAFF.

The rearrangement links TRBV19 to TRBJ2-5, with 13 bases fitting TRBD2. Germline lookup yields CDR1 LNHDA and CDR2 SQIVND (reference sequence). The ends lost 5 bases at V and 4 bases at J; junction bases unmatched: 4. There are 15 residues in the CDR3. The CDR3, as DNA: TGTGCCAGTAGTGCGGGACTAGCGGGAACAGAGACCCAGTACTTC. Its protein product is CASSAGLAGTETQYF.

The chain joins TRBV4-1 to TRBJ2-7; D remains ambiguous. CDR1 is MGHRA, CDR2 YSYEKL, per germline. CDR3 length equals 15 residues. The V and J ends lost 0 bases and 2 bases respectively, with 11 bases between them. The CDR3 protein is CASSQESRSTYEQYF. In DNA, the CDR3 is TGCGCCAGCAGCCAAGAGTCTCGGAGCACCTACGAGCAGTACTTC.

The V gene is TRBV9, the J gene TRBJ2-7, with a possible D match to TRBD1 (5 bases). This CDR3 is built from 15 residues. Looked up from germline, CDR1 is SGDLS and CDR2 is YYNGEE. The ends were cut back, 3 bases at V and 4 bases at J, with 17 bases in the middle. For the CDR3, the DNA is TGTGCCAGCAGCGAGAAGGGGTTCCCAGAATACGAGCAGTACTTC. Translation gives CASSEKGFPEYEQYF. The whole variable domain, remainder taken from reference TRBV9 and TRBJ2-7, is DSGVTQTPKHLITATGQRVTLRCSPRSGDLSVYWYQQSLDQGLQFLIQYYNGEERAKGNILERFSAQQFPDLHSELNLSSLELGDSALYFCASSEKGFPEYEQYFGPGTRLTVT.

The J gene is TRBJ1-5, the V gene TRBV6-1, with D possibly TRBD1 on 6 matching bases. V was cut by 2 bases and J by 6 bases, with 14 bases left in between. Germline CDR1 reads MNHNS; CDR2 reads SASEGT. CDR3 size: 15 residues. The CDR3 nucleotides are TGTGCCAGCAGTGAAATGGGGGCAGTCAGTCAGCCCCAGCATTTT. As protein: CASSEMGAVSQPQHF.

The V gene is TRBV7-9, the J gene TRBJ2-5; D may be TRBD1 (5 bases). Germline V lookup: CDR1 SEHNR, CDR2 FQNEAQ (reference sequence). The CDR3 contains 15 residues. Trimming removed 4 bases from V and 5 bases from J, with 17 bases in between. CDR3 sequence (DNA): TGTGCCAGCAGCTCTGGGGCGGTCCTTTTGGAGACCCAGTACTTC. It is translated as CASSSGAVLLETQYF. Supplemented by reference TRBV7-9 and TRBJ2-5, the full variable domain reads DTGVSQNPRHKITKRGQNVTFRCDPISEHNRLYWYRQTLGQGPEFLTYFQNEAQLEKSRLLSDRFSAERPKGSFSTLEIQRTEQGDSAMYLCASSSGAVLLETQYFGPGTRLLVL.